The 29 T cell receptor beta chains reported below all come from one sample, sequenced in a study of regulatory T cells in long-lasting Graves disease. Library construction for TCR beta used iRepertoire HTBI primers and Arm-PCR of CDR3 regions. TCRdb ran MiXCR on the multiplex PCR reads and lists one entry per CDR3 protein. This table holds 550,000 to 650,000 distinct CDR3 sequences, around 16% found once. The time point is: newly diagnosed GD, antithyroid drugs for less than 3 months. Following extraction of RNA from PBMCs, that RNA was used to make the TCR library. A further study also used this sample, focusing on T cells in Graves' hyperthyroidism and ophthalmopathy.

The sequencing used peripheral blood mononuclear cells (PBMCs), collected at new diagnosis, from a patient treated with antithyroid drugs. The source is a young man with Graves disease.

This clonotype has at least ten counts. One junction end does not reproduce the germline sequence, and a read error may be involved. This chain uses TRBV5-1 with TRBJ2-7; 9 bases are a match to TRBD1. The CDR3 length is 14 residues. Germline CDR1 SGHRS, CDR2 YFSETQ. CDR3 sequence reads: CASSLGTGPYEQYF. The CDR3 DNA reads as TGTGCCAGCAGTTTAGGGACAGGGCCCTACGAGCAGTACTTC.

This clonotype has ten or more counts. The rearrangement links TRBV29-1 to TRBJ2-5; D possibly corresponds to TRBD1 (5 bases). The CDR3 covers 13 residues. V lost 3 bases and J 2 bases, leaving 10 bases between the germline ends. Looked up from germline, CDR1 is SQVTM and CDR2 is ANQGSEA. CDR3 DNA: TGCAGCGTTGATTGGCAGGGACAAGAGACCCAGTACTTC. This encodes CSVDWQGQETQYF.

This clonotype was counted ten times or more. The chain has TRBV28 and TRBJ2-7; 11 bases line up with TRBD2. The germline CDR1 and CDR2 sequences are MDHEN and SYDVKM. J was trimmed by 4 bases and V by 5 bases; bases with no gene match: 10. The CDR3 contains 16 residues. CDR3 region: CASSEYGLAGSYEQYF. The CDR3 DNA is TGTGCCAGCAGTGAATACGGACTAGCGGGCTCGTACGAGCAGTACTTC.

This clonotype was counted only a few times. This chain connects TRBV6-4 to TRBJ2-1; 8 nucleotides align to TRBD2. The CDR3 spans 14 residues. Trimming at V came to 5 bases and at J to 3 bases, leaving 3 bases not matched to a gene. Germline assignment: CDR1 MRHNA and CDR2 SNTAGT. The CDR3 DNA is TGTGCCAGCAGTCGTAGCGGGAACTACAATGAGCAGTTCTTC. Its translation is CASSRSGNYNEQFF.

This clonotype was found many times. The V gene is TRBV12-3 or TRBV12-4, the J gene TRBJ2-5, with 8 bases fitting TRBD2. The CDR3 is 14 amino acids. Trimming removed 5 bases from V and 1 base from J; junction bases left unmatched: 3. CDR3 coding DNA: TGTGCCAGCAGTCCCGGGACTAGCCAAGAGACCCAGTACTTC. Translation: CASSPGTSQETQYF.

J is TRBJ1-1 and V is TRBV11-1; TRBD1 is a possible D gene (5 bases). There are 15 residues in the CDR3. The V and J ends lost 4 bases and 3 bases respectively, with 15 bases between them. The germline V gene has CDR1 SGHAT and CDR2 FQDESV (reference sequence). The CDR3 loop reads CASSSRGAWDTEAFF. CDR3 DNA sequence: TGTGCCAGCAGCTCAAGGGGCGCGTGGGACACTGAAGCTTTCTTT.

This clonotype was found a few times. The V call is TRBV7-3, the J call TRBJ2-3; no reliable D call. The V end was cut by 1 base, the J end by 0 bases, with 8 bases between. The CDR3 has 15 residues. The germline gives CDR1 SGHTA, CDR2 FQGTGA. CDR3 nucleotide sequence: TGTGCCAGCAGCTTAAAGGGCCTCAGCACAGATACGCAGTATTTT. Protein: CASSLKGLSTDTQYF. Using reference TRBV7-3 and TRBJ2-3 for the parts outside the CDR3, the full variable domain is GAGVSQTPSNKVTEKGKYVELRCDPISGHTALYWYRQSLGQGPEFLIYFQGTGAADDSGLPNDRFFAVRPEGSVSTLKIQRTERGDSAVYLCASSLKGLSTDTQYFGPGTRLTVL.

This clonotype appeared many times. The V gene is TRBV11-2, the J gene TRBJ1-1, with 7 bases aligning to TRBD1. This CDR3 is built from 14 residues. Germline values: CDR1 SGHAT, CDR2 FQNNGV. V gave up 7 bases and J gave up 3 bases; unmatched junction bases: 8. The CDR3 bases are TGTGCCAGCACACACTCGACAGGGTACACTGAAGCTTTCTTT. Its protein is CASTHSTGYTEAFF. Combining the CDR3 with reference TRBV11-2 and TRBJ1-1 gives the whole variable domain EAGVAQSPRYKIIEKRQSVAFWCNPISGHATLYWYQQILGQGPKLLIQFQNNGVVDDSQLPKDRFSAERLKGVDSTLKIQPAKLEDSAVYLCASTHSTGYTEAFFGQGTRLTVV.

The table lists this clonotype with many counts. V is TRBV2 and J is TRBJ1-6; tentative D call: TRBD1 (5 bases). V was pared by 6 bases and J by 0 bases, with 9 bases between. This CDR3 contains 15 residues. Germline loops: CDR1 SNHLY, CDR2 FYNNEI. CDR3 bases: TGTGCCAGCAGACAGGAGAGCTCCTATAATTCACCCCTCCACTTT. Amino acids: CASRQESSYNSPLHF. Drawing the rest from reference TRBV2 and TRBJ1-6, the complete variable domain is EPEVTQTPSHQVTQMGQEVILRCVPISNHLYFYWYRQILGQKVEFLVSFYNNEISEKSEIFDDQFSVERPDGSNFTLKIRSTKLEDSAMYFCASRQESSYNSPLHFGNGTRLTVT.

This clonotype appeared a few times. The chain links TRBV5-1 to TRBJ1-3; D not resolved. This CDR3 has 15 residues. CDR1 SGHRS and CDR2 YFSETQ come from the germline V gene. Trimming took 0 bases from V and 1 from J, leaving 8 bases between them. CDR3 in amino acids: CASSLAAGSGNTIYF. DNA for the CDR3: TGCGCCAGCAGCTTGGCCGCGGGGTCTGGAAACACCATATATTTT.

The sample holds many counts of this clonotype. The rearrangement joins TRBV5-1 to TRBJ2-5; 7 bases are a match to TRBD2. Germline V gene lookup returns CDR1 SGHRS and CDR2 YFSETQ. V shed 3 bases and J 2 bases; nucleotides not matched to a gene: 4. This CDR3 region has 14 residues. CDR3: CASSSLAAQETQYF. The CDR3, as DNA: TGCGCCAGCAGCTCCCTAGCGGCTCAAGAGACCCAGTACTTC.

This clonotype was picked up a small number of times. An end of the junction does not agree with germline; a read error may underlie this. The chain joins TRBV4-1 to TRBJ2-1; tentative D call: TRBD1 (5 bases). From germline, CDR1 is MGHRA and CDR2 YSYEKL. This CDR3 comprises 16 residues. DNA of the CDR3: TGCGCTAGCAGCACCGACTGGGGCGGTTCCTACAATGAGCAGTTCTTC. Its translation is CASSTDWGGSYNEQFF.

Ten or more counts support this clonotype. The rearrangement links TRBV2 to TRBJ1-5; perhaps TRBD1 as D (5 bases). CDR1 SNHLY and CDR2 FYNNEI come from the germline V gene. Trimming removed 8 bases at V and 0 bases at J, with 8 bases between. CDR3 length: 13 amino acids. The CDR3 protein is CASCRDSNQPQHF. CDR3 in DNA: TGTGCCAGCTGCAGGGATAGCAATCAGCCCCAGCATTTT.

This clonotype was counted at least ten times. The V call is TRBV30, the J call TRBJ1-5; D might be TRBD1 (6 bases). Germline V gives CDR1 GTSNPN, CDR2 SVGIG (reference sequence). The CDR3 runs 15 residues. V lost 4 bases to trimming and J lost 1 base, with 14 bases between them. As DNA, the CDR3 is TGTGCCTGGAAAGCCGGACAGTGGAGCAATCAGCCCCAGCATTTT. Protein: CAWKAGQWSNQPQHF.

This clonotype was detected many times. This chain joins TRBV12-3 or TRBV12-4 and TRBJ2-3; D might be TRBD1 (6 bases). V was shortened by 2 bases and J by 4 bases, with 7 bases between the two germline ends. This CDR3 spans 13 amino acids. The CDR3 nucleotides read TGTGCCAGCAGTTTAAACAGGGCAGATACGCAGTATTTT. This translates into CASSLNRADTQYF.

This clonotype was seen repeatedly, ten times or more. The rearrangement joins TRBV11-1 to TRBJ2-5; 10 bases map to TRBD2. Germline V CDR1 and CDR2: SGHAT, FQDESV (reference sequence). Trimming removed 5 bases from V and 5 bases from J; junction bases left unmatched: 11. The CDR3 is 16 amino acids. The DNA of the CDR3 is TGTGCCAGCAGCCAGTGGACTAGCGGTCTGGTGGAGACCCAGTACTTC. This codes for CASSQWTSGLVETQYF.

Concerning this clonotype: The germline gene is not matched at one end of the junction; a read error may be the cause. CDR3 amino acids: CASSQGQGSSGNTIYF. The CDR3 DNA follows: TGCGCCAGCAGCCAGGGACAGGGGAGCTCTGGAAACACCATATATTTT. This chain links TRBV5-4 with TRBJ1-3, with 10 bases that match TRBD1. The length of the CDR3 is 16 residues. Per the germline V gene, CDR1 is SGHNT and CDR2 is YYREEE (reference sequence).

Comments on this clonotype: No conserved phenylalanine or tryptophan is present at the end of the CDR3, so a read error is the likely explanation. This rearrangement joins TRBV7-9 to TRBJ1-1, with D uncertain. Trimming cost V 2 bases and J 7 bases, with 17 bases left between them. The CDR3 contains 15 residues. CDR1 SEHNR and CDR2 FQNEAQ come from the germline V gene (reference sequence). Here the CDR3 DNA reads TGTGCCAGCAGCTTACGAGGAGGCGCCCTCGATGAAGCTTTCTCT. Translated: CASSLRGGALDEAFS.

This clonotype occurred a few times. V is TRBV7-8 and J is TRBJ2-2, with 7 positions matching TRBD2. CDR1 is SGHVS, CDR2 FQNEAQ, per germline. The CDR3 is 17 amino acids. The J segment lost 2 bases and the V segment lost 0 bases, leaving 6 bases of the junction unmatched. Written as DNA, the CDR3 is TGTGCCAGCAGCTTAGCACTGCCTAGCGGTAACACCGGGGAGCTGTTTTTT. Translating gives CASSLALPSGNTGELFF.

This clonotype was counted many times. The chain recombines TRBV12-3 or TRBV12-4 with TRBJ1-3; TRBD1 might be the D (6 bases). V lost 11 bases, J lost 1 base, and 18 bases lay in between. The CDR3 has 15 residues. The CDR3 here is CASPGGRRSGNTIYF. The CDR3 coding sequence is TGTGCCTCCCCGGGGGGCAGGCGATCTGGAAACACCATATATTTT.

The genes are TRBV27 and TRBJ2-1, with 11 bases identical to TRBD1. Germline V CDR1 and CDR2: MNHEY, SMNVEV (reference sequence). J was trimmed by 8 bases and V by 4 bases; bases with no gene match: 10. The CDR3 loop spans 16 amino acids. The chain's CDR3 is CASSSRPGQGEDEQFF. The CDR3 DNA follows: TGTGCCAGCAGTTCGAGACCGGGACAGGGGGAGGATGAGCAGTTCTTC.

The chain has TRBV6-2 or TRBV6-3 and TRBJ2-5; 9 bases are shared with TRBD2. There are 18 residues in the CDR3. V trimming: 5 bases; J trimming: 2 bases; junction bases outside the gene matches: 15. Germline assignment: CDR1 MNHEY and CDR2 SVGEGT. This chain's CDR3 is CASSEEWGGRAGQETQYF. CDR3 sequence (DNA): TGTGCCAGCAGTGAAGAATGGGGCGGGAGGGCCGGGCAAGAGACCCAGTACTTC.

This clonotype appeared a few times. The CDR3 loop reads CASNSPNGQGDSGNTIYF. Here the CDR3 DNA reads TGTGCCAGTAACTCCCCAAACGGACAGGGTGACTCTGGAAACACCATATATTTT. This sequence joins TRBV19 and TRBJ1-3; 8 nucleotides align to TRBD1. Per the germline V gene, CDR1 is LNHDA and CDR2 is SQIVND (reference sequence). V was pared by 7 bases and J by 0 bases, with 14 bases of the junction left unmatched. CDR3 length: 18 residues.

This clonotype was recorded at least ten times. The genes are TRBV6-5 and TRBJ2-7, with 8 positions matching TRBD1. V lost 2 bases, J lost 4 bases, and 4 bases stayed unmatched. Germline CDR1 is MNHEY and CDR2 is SVGAGI. The length of the CDR3 is 14 residues. This CDR3 reads CASSYGDRGYEQYF. CDR3 sequence (DNA): TGTGCCAGCAGTTACGGCGACAGGGGATACGAGCAGTACTTC.

As concerns this clonotype: A much larger clone differs by one base, so this may be a read error. CDR3 protein: CTSSAGTASYGYTF. CDR3 coding DNA: TGCACCAGCAGCGCGGGGACGGCTTCCTATGGCTACACCTTC. The V gene is TRBV5-1, the J gene TRBJ1-2; TRBD1 is a possible D gene (5 bases). The CDR3 is 14 residues long. The V gene's germline CDR1 is SGHRS and CDR2 YFSETQ.

This clonotype has ten or more counts. The chain is built from TRBV3-1 and TRBJ1-1; D unclear. Germline CDR1 is LGHDT and CDR2 is YNNKEL (reference sequence). This CDR3 contains 16 residues. V lost 4 bases to trimming and J lost 4 bases, with 19 bases between them. The CDR3 is CASSPSGSGVGTEAFF. The CDR3 DNA reads as TGTGCCAGCAGCCCGAGCGGAAGCGGGGTGGGCACTGAAGCTTTCTTT.

The V and J genes are TRBV11-2 and TRBJ2-1, with TRBD2 matching 15 bases. With 6 bases clipped from V and 0 bases from J, the junction kept 6 bases outside the gene matches. The germline CDR1 and CDR2 sequences are SGHAT and FQNNGV. The CDR3 sequence is 18 residues long. Here the CDR3 DNA reads TGTGCCAGCAGTCGGACTAGCGGGAGGGCCCCCTCCTACAATGAGCAGTTCTTC. Residues: CASSRTSGRAPSYNEQFF. The variable domain in full, completed from reference TRBV11-2 and TRBJ2-1, reads EAGVAQSPRYKIIEKRQSVAFWCNPISGHATLYWYQQILGQGPKLLIQFQNNGVVDDSQLPKDRFSAERLKGVDSTLKIQPAKLEDSAVYLCASSRTSGRAPSYNEQFFGPGTRLTVL.

This clonotype was counted at least ten times. The chain joins TRBV27 to TRBJ2-1, with D perhaps TRBD1 (5 bases). Germline CDR1 MNHEY, CDR2 SMNVEV (reference sequence). V dropped 4 bases and J dropped 1 base, with 17 bases sitting between them. This CDR3 has 17 amino acids. The CDR3 here is CASSSPSGRVSYNEQFF. The CDR3 bases are TGTGCCAGCAGTTCGCCCTCTGGCAGGGTGTCCTACAATGAGCAGTTCTTC.

CDR3 sequence (DNA): TGCGCCAGCAGCTTAGCTCGGACTAGCGGGACCCGGGCCGCAGATACGCAGTATTTT. This translates into CASSLARTSGTRAADTQYF. The chain links TRBV5-1 to TRBJ2-3; 12 bases line up with TRBD2. Germline CDR1 is SGHRS and CDR2 is YFSETQ. The junction had 14 bases not matched to a gene; V was cut back by 2 bases and J by 4 bases. The CDR3 consists of 19 residues. The variable domain in full, completed from reference TRBV5-1 and TRBJ2-3, reads KAGVTQTPRYLIKTRGQQVTLSCSPISGHRSVSWYQQTPGQGLQFLFEYFSETQRNKGNFPGRFSGRQFSNSRSEMNVSTLELGDSALYLCASSLARTSGTRAADTQYFGPGTRLTVL.